One sample yielded the 2 T cell receptor beta chains listed below, sequenced in a study of control samples from healthy donors and cancer patients. The repertoire was sequenced with immunoSEQ multiplex PCR; TCRdb's copy has only in-frame clones and lacks some. The table lists 65,000 to 95,000 clones, around 87% of them singletons. The sequencing sample was made of blood. These receptors were taken from a man aged 50-59 years in good health.

The chain couples TRBV2 to TRBJ2-5, with TRBD1 identical over 10 bases. CDR1 SNHLY and CDR2 FYNNEI come from the germline V gene. The CDR3 spans 15 residues. V shed 6 bases, J shed 4 bases, and the junction held 8 bases outside the gene matches. The CDR3 DNA follows: TGTGCCAGCAGGGGGACAGGGGATAAGGGAGAGACCCAGTACTTC. Translation gives CASRGTGDKGETQYF.

The chain employs TRBV4-1 and TRBJ1-2; 7 bases fit TRBD1. After removal of 0 bases from V and 4 bases from J, the junction contained 2 bases not matched to a gene. This CDR3 has 14 residues. CDR1 is MGHRA and CDR2 is YSYEKL in the germline V gene. The CDR3 loop is CASSQDRGFYGYTF. CDR3 coding DNA: TGCGCCAGCAGCCAAGACAGGGGGTTCTATGGCTACACCTTC.